Described below is a single T cell receptor beta chain sequence and its context. Antigen: not known. Only in-frame clones appear in the TCRdb table, and some are missing; sequencing was by immunoSEQ multiplex PCR. The sample yields approximately 80,000 clones, 70% to 90% seen once. This CDR3 contains 12 residues. From germline, CDR1 is SGHTS and CDR2 YDEGEE. V was trimmed by 5 bases and J by 3 bases, leaving 7 bases between them. The entry originates in a study of cytotoxic CD8 clonotypes in ibrutinib-treated CLL. Study-level points and caveats: Sustained-remission and progressing patients were not sampled at matched times. Clonality went up at the time of ibrutinib response, stayed stable in sustained remission, and later dropped back toward its baseline level at progression. Patients showed higher baseline clonality than age-matched healthy donors, and it tracked circulating CD8+ T-cell counts. Contraction or stability on treatment characterized the public clonotypes, which were uncommon.

The source material was PBMCs, sampled before ibrutinib treatment. The clonotype comes from a human donor with chronic lymphocytic leukemia. The rearrangement links TRBV5-8 to TRBJ2-3; D is ambiguous. In nucleotides, the CDR3 is TGTGCCAGCAGTTGGACGACAGATACGCAGTATTTT. Protein sequence: CASSWTTDTQYF.